These 6 T cell receptor beta chains were all obtained from the same sample, sequenced in a study of T-cell reconstitution after alpha-beta-depleted transplantation in children. Unique molecular identifiers were used in preparing the TCRbeta library. TCRdb passed the PCR reads through MiXCR, listing each CDR3 protein once. The sample lists roughly 610,000 distinct CDR3 sequences; more than 9% were seen once. The starting material was PBMCs from the stem cell graft donor, obtained from the stem cell graft. These receptors all come from a human donor who donated a stem cell graft to a child with acute myeloid leukemia.

J is TRBJ1-4 and V is TRBV30; TRBD1 agrees at 7 bases. The CDR3 loop spans 14 amino acids. Germline V gives CDR1 GTSNPN, CDR2 SVGIG (reference sequence). After removal of 0 bases from V and 7 bases from J, the junction contained 5 bases not matched to a gene. CDR3 loop: CAWSVGAGGEKLFF. The DNA of the CDR3 is TGTGCCTGGAGTGTAGGGGCAGGGGGTGAAAAACTGTTTTTT.

This clonotype was found many times. The J gene is TRBJ1-1, the V gene TRBV9; tentative D call: TRBD1 (5 bases). Germline assignment: CDR1 SGDLS and CDR2 YYNGEE. The germline V and J ends were trimmed by 8 bases and 0 bases, with 11 bases remaining between them. There are 13 residues in the CDR3. CDR3 nucleotides: TGTGCCAGTGGCCGACAGCTGAACACTGAAGCTTTCTTT. This gives the protein CASGRQLNTEAFF.

This clonotype has just a few counts. V usage is TRBV4-3 and J usage is TRBJ1-4, with 7 bases lining up with TRBD1. CDR1 and CDR2 (germline): LGHNA, YSLEER. This CDR3 comprises 15 residues. The J segment lost 7 bases and the V segment lost 0 bases, leaving 5 bases of the junction unmatched. DNA of the CDR3: TGCGCCAGCAGCCAAGAGTACAGGGGCGGTGAAAAACTGTTTTTT. This encodes CASSQEYRGGEKLFF.

This chain links TRBV5-4 with TRBJ2-1, with D perhaps given as TRBD1 or TRBD2 (7 bases each). This CDR3 is built from 16 residues. V dropped 6 bases and J dropped 7 bases, with 23 bases sitting between them. Looked up from germline, CDR1 is SGHNT and CDR2 is YYREEE (reference sequence). For the CDR3, the DNA is TGTGCCAGCACTTCTGGGGCAGGGGGGGTAAGAAATGAGCAGTTCTTC. It codes for CASTSGAGGVRNEQFF.

This clonotype showed up many times. The V call is TRBV7-9, the J call TRBJ2-3, with TRBD2 matching over 12 bases. This CDR3 contains 16 residues. The germline gives CDR1 SEHNR, CDR2 FQNEAQ (reference sequence). The J segment lost 3 bases and the V segment lost 2 bases, leaving 3 bases of the junction unmatched. CDR3 nucleotide sequence: TGTGCCAGCAGCTTACTAGCGGGAGGGCCTACAGATACGCAGTATTTT. Translating gives CASSLLAGGPTDTQYF.

This clonotype was observed a few times. This chain uses TRBV20-1 with TRBJ2-1; TRBD2 agrees at 13 bases. V was pared by 6 bases and J by 2 bases, with 7 bases of the junction left unmatched. The CDR3 totals 16 residues. Germline V gene sequence: CDR1 DFQATT, CDR2 SNEGSKA (reference sequence). The CDR3 region is CSAKGLAGPTYNEQFF. The DNA for the CDR3 is TGCAGTGCCAAGGGACTAGCGGGACCCACCTACAATGAGCAGTTCTTC.